The rows below give T cell receptor beta chains drawn from one sample of a study of blood T cell repertoires in COVID-19. The repertoire was sequenced with immunoSEQ multiplex PCR; TCRdb's copy has only in-frame clones and lacks some. The sample yields about 50,000 clones, about 83% seen once. Sequenced sample: peripheral blood. These receptors all come from a woman older than 75 with acute or convalescent COVID-19. The conserved cysteine and the conserved F or W are not part of the CDR3 here.

V gene | CDR3 protein
TRBV28 | ASSFRTGRTGELF
TRBV19 | ASSPGGSNQPQH
TRBV30 | AWETGGFFNTQY
TRBV5-4 | ASSGGRGRDSPLH
TRBV19 | ASSNGDRVYGYT
TRBV5-4 | ARRTESSYEQY
TRBV11-2 | ASSLDRGALNTDTQY
TRBV18 | ASSSTGAAGELF
TRBV5-8 | ASSLRTGLRRTEAF
TRBV19 | ASSVTGTGVADTQY
TRBV12-3/TRBV12-4 | ASREDRNYGYT
TRBV10-3 | AISEGQGFTGELF
TRBV6-4 | ASSEGGGGPYEQY
TRBV6-5 | ASSYSADTEAF
TRBV2 | ASRGTASNIQY
TRBV21-1 | ASSNSGTRGSLYEQY
TRBV6-5 | ASKYAAGSNYGYT
TRBV7-9 | ASTRQGTGELF
TRBV7-8 | ASSSGLAGGPHRETQY
TRBV5-6 | ASRQGGGAGNTIY
TRBV7-8 | ASSAQALSRFGYT
TRBV6-1 | ASSEAPGQLQPQH
TRBV7-8 | ASSLVFRESPLH
TRBV5-1 | ASSLAVTGQALSGELF
TRBV6-5 | ASSPSRVTNEKLF
TRBV24-1 | ATSDPGHPYNEQF
TRBV5-1 | ASSWTGFQPDLNTEAF
TRBV6-5 | ASSFSGGNTGELF
TRBV6-5 | ASSWTGETTGNTIY
TRBV3-1/TRBV3-2 | ASSRRGGDGEAF
TRBV6-4 | ASSPTGLGPYEQY
TRBV7-2 | ASSLVGGILYTDTQY
TRBV5-6 | ASSLGGGNRNSPLH
TRBV7-2 | ASSLALWGGRDTEAF
TRBV7-9 | ASSISAISGEQY
TRBV6-6 | ASRDSSGNTIY
TRBV7-9 | ASSLGTGKSYNEQF
TRBV12-3/TRBV12-4 | ASSGQGARGYT
TRBV4-1 | ASSQPGYVEQF
TRBV15 | ATSRGMPGQGFETQY
TRBV5-1 | ASSLQVSNEQF
TRBV30 | AWSVGTGTNYGYT
TRBV18 | ASSPTTGEHTEAF
TRBV2 | ATSRVDSGYEQY
TRBV24-1 | ATSAGGTNEKLF
TRBV19 | ASSTPLDREDTEAF
TRBV5-8 | ASSSGTGGGNTEAF
TRBV29-1 | SVATGGEETQY
TRBV7-8 | ASSRVTGSSEKLF